The 2 T cell receptor beta chains reported below all come from one sample, sequenced in a study of CD8 T cells in ankylosing spondylitis. Overall study findings and caveats: In ankylosing spondylitis blood, a motif of about eight highly homologous TCR beta variants appeared characteristic.

TCRdb re-derived calls from the 5' RACE reads in MiXCR, one entry per CDR3 protein. In the table there are around 890,000 distinct CDR3 sequences, about an eighth of which are singletons. Their specific antigens are unknown. The source material was blood, either unsorted or a sorted T cell fraction (not recorded which). These receptors originate from a male donor with ankylosing spondylitis.

The gene calls are TRBV28 and TRBJ2-1; D is unclear. The CDR3 contains 11 residues. The V gene's germline CDR1 is MDHEN and CDR2 SYDVKM. Between the trimmed V and J ends, which lost 8 bases and 10 bases, there was a span of 12 bases. CDR3 DNA sequence: TGTGCCAGCGCGAGGTTTCACGAGCAGTTCTTC. Translation gives CASARFHEQFF. Combining the CDR3 with reference TRBV28 and TRBJ2-1 gives the whole variable domain DVKVTQSSRYLVKRTGEKVFLECVQDMDHENMFWYRQDPGLGLRLIYFSYDVKMKEKGDIPEGYSVSREKKERFSLILESASTNQTSMYLCASARFHEQFFGPGTRLTVL.

This clonotype was found a few times. The gene calls are TRBV10-1 and TRBJ2-2, with 7 bases that match TRBD1. CDR1 and CDR2 from the germline V gene are WNHNN and SYGVQD (reference sequence). There are 14 residues in the CDR3. The trim removed 6 bases at V and 2 bases at J, leaving 3 bases unmatched. The CDR3 region has the DNA TGCGCCAGCAGACAGGGGATCAACACCGGGGAGCTGTTTTTT. Amino acids: CASRQGINTGELFF.